The TCR beta chain under discussion was sequenced for a study of blood T cell repertoires in COVID-19. Repertoires were generated with immunoSEQ multiplex PCR, while TCRdb's copy carries only in-frame clones and drops some. The table has 250,000 to 350,000 clones, about 87% seen once. The CDR3 spans 13 residues. Germline V lookup: CDR1 SSHAT, CDR2 FNYEAQ (reference sequence). Trimming removed 2 bases from V and 4 bases from J, with 9 bases in between. Patients in Seattle were enrolled during active infection, then followed longitudinally. The chain recombines TRBV7-7 with TRBJ2-7; D gene uncertain. The sample taken for sequencing was peripheral blood. The sequence came from a woman in her 50s with COVID-19, enrolled during active disease. CDR3: CASSLSPEYEQYF. CDR3 bases: TGTGCCAGCAGCTTATCCCCAGAATACGAGCAGTACTTC.